This T cell receptor beta chain is drawn from a study of neurological immune-mediated disorders. V lost 0 bases and J lost 5, with 9 bases in between. This CDR3 is built from 13 residues. The germline gives CDR1 SGHRS, CDR2 YFSETQ. Time point of the sample: longitudinal time-point 1 (baseline). This clonotype showed up many times. 5'RACE generated cDNA with 10-nucleotide random UMIs. MiXCR was run by TCRdb on the 5' RACE reads, yielding one entry per CDR3 protein. Among tens of thousands of distinct CDR3 sequences listed, roughly a tenth were seen once. The sequence was collected from a young man in good health. V and J are TRBV5-1 and TRBJ2-7; no firm D call. Sequencing input: PBMCs. CDR3: CASSLVDGHEQYF. CDR3 nucleotides: TGCGCCAGCAGCTTGGTTGATGGGCACGAGCAGTACTTC.